This T cell receptor (beta chain) emerged from a study of beta chain features in type 1 diabetes. Overall study results and limits: For cells with high TCR expression, cDNA sequencing could yield over-representation. Patients' naive, central memory and regulatory TCRB repertoires appeared more alike than those of healthy donors. The question left open here concerned HLA type influencing TCRB rearrangement.

This clone turned up a few times. No antigen is known for it. Researchers reported sorting CD4+ naive, central memory, regulatory and stem cell-like memory cells via CD45RO/CCR7/CD25/CD127/CD95/CD27. CDR3 length equals 14 residues. With 6 bases removed from V and 7 bases from J, the gap between germline ends came to 17 bases. Germline CDR1 is SNHLY and CDR2 is FYNNEI. Expressed TCRB transcripts got sequenced, as all isolated RNA was reverse transcribed. The protocol was immunoSEQ multiplex PCR, while the TCRdb copy is restricted to in-frame clones and leaves out a portion. The sample holds 350,000 to 450,000 clones, roughly 15% seen once.

The chain links TRBV2 to TRBJ2-3; D remains unclear. This sequence was found in a woman aged 18-29 years in good health. Sequenced material: naive CD4+ T cells from blood. The CDR3, as DNA: TGTGCCAGCAGGCGTATGAGGCAGCAAAATACGCAGTATTTT. Translation gives CASRRMRQQNTQYF.